This TCR beta chain was obtained from a study of PD-L1 blockade in urothelial cancer. Whole-study context: Bladder-origin urothelial cancer in males described twenty-five of the 29 patients. T cells were recovered from blood samples at a median of 141,255.

Repertoires were generated with immunoSEQ multiplex PCR, while TCRdb's copy carries only in-frame clones and drops some. The table includes 100,000 to 150,000 clones, 86% detected once. The CDR3 has 17 amino acids. Germline V gene data show CDR1 as SGDLS and CDR2 as YYNGEE. Trimming cost V 1 base and J 2 bases; bases outside gene matches: 9. The time point is: peripheral blood 6 weeks after treatment start. The receptor comes from a man aged 45 to 65 with urothelial cancer. Here the sequenced sample was PBMCs, taken around atezolizumab (anti-PD-L1) treatment. The V and J genes are TRBV9 and TRBJ2-1; 7 nucleotides line up with TRBD2. Here the CDR3 reads CASSVKIGLAAYNEQFF. DNA of the CDR3: TGTGCCAGCAGCGTAAAAATAGGGCTAGCGGCCTACAATGAGCAGTTCTTC.